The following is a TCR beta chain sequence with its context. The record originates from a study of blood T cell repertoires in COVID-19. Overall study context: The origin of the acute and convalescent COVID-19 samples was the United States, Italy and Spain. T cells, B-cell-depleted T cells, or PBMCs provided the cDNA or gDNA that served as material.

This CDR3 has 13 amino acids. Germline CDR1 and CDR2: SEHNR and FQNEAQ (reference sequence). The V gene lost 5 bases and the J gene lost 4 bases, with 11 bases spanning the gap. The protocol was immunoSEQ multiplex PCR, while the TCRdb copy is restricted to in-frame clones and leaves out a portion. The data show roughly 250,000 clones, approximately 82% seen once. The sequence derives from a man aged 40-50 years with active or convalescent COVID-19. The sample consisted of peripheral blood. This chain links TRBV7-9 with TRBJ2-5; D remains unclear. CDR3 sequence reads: CASSLTQAETQYF. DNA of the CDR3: TGTGCCAGCAGCCTAACCCAAGCAGAGACCCAGTACTTC.